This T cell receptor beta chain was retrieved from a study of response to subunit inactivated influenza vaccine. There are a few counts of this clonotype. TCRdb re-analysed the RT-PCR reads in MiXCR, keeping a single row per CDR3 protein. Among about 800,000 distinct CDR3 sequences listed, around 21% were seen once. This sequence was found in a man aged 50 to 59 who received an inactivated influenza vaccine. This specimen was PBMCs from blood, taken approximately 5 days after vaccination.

The DNA of the CDR3 is TGTGCCAGCAGCTTTAAGGGGGCTTACGAGCAGTACTTC. Encoded protein: CASSFKGAYEQYF. This chain joins TRBV7-2 and TRBJ2-7; 7 bases agree with TRBD1. The V gene's germline CDR1 is SGHTA and CDR2 FQGNSA. With V trimmed by 3 bases and J by 4 bases, 3 bases remained unmatched. The CDR3 runs 13 residues.